This record concerns one TCR beta chain sequence. Its antigen remains unidentified. Base-call qualities are not available, and no considerably larger clone is one nucleotide away. The entry originates in a study of blood T cell repertoires in COVID-19 (dated by TCRdb to 2020 to 2021). Concerning the study at large: Collaborator samples came from the United States, Italy and Spain and covered acute and convalescent phases of COVID-19. The material from the prospective study consisted of cDNA or gDNA derived from T cells, B-cell-depleted T cells, or PBMCs. Deeply sampled blood TCRbeta repertoires from subjects exposed to, actively infected with, or recovered from COVID-19 were included in the dataset. A freely available public database, intended as a resource for researchers studying the immune response to SARS-CoV-2, is where the repertoires were released. The samples were drawn from the first 160 participants of the ongoing ImmuneRACE study and from under 1,500 subjects provided by 6 global collaborators. The sample metadata nearly always contained a de-identified subject ID, COVID-19 status, age in years and sex. HLA class I and class II types, where available, came from metadata supplied by the sample provider rather than from assay-based typing. The paper as a whole reports these results and caveats: The quantity of clinical and demographic metadata differed by source and by participant and was supplied without curation.

Whole blood was collected in K2EDTA tubes by collaborating institutions according to the institutions' own protocols. For TCRbeta analysis, collaborator samples were shipped as frozen whole blood, as isolated PBMCs, or as DNA extracted from either sample type. TCRbeta CDR3 regions were amplified from genomic DNA by means of the immunoSEQ Assay, a bias-controlled multiplex PCR. Concerning the study's data processing: The number of nucleated cells in each sample was estimated from the amplification of reference gene primers within the assay. Sequence reads were collapsed and filtered to measure the absolute abundance of every unique TCRbeta CDR3 rearrangement. Productive Simpson clonality was computed per sample as the square root of Simpson's diversity index over productive rearrangements. Drawn from immuneACCESS, this table holds only the in-frame rearrangements with V and J called that TCRdb kept. Clones are partly lost; checked studies trace under half to an unresolved V gene and leave the rest unexplained. That table furnishes V, J and clone size, whereas the DNA furnished D and trimming. The sample profile shows some 40,000 clones; approximately 90% of them were found once. Jointly, the top ten make up about 5.3% of the sample.

The CDR3 measures 14 amino acids from cysteine to phenylalanine. The CDR3 DNA has 42 bases and is translated from base 1. CDR1 ENHRY and CDR2 SYGVKD were looked up in the germline V gene. Trimming takes 4 bases off V and 1 base off J; junction bases not matched to a gene: 4. The chain uses TRBV10-3 and TRBJ2-7; TRBD2 agrees with 7 junctional bases. The receptor comes from a human donor in a cohort sampled during active COVID-19. Sequences were obtained from peripheral blood. For the CDR3, the sequence is CAISGTSGSYEQYF. The nucleotide sequence is TGTGCCATCAGTGGGACTAGTGGTTCCTACGAGCAGTACTTC.